This T cell receptor beta chain was recovered during a study of cytomegalovirus exposure and HLA in healthy donors. PCR amplification relied on 60 Vbeta primers (plus 13 Jbeta primers). The method was immunoSEQ multiplex PCR; TCRdb's version includes in-frame clones alone and lacks a portion of them. There are around 75,000 clones in the sample; around 78% occur only once, and 3% to 4% lies in the top ten. This clone has a single count. Its antigen is unidentified. Study-level findings and limits: Sequencing depth roughly uniform across donors was assumed in presence/absence analyses. Later work associated roughly 17,000 TCR beta sequences with HLA alleles at 0.05 false discovery rate.

The germline V gene has CDR1 KGHSH and CDR2 LQKENI. This CDR3 has 14 residues. Trimming took 1 base from V and 2 from J, leaving 8 bases between them. The origin of this receptor is a man in his forties in good health and CMV-seronegative. The chain combines TRBV18 with TRBJ1-2; D not resolved. The sequencing sample was made of PBMCs. The CDR3, as DNA: TGTGCCAGCTCACCACTCGAGGTCAACTATGGCTACACCTTC. This gives the protein CASSPLEVNYGYTF.